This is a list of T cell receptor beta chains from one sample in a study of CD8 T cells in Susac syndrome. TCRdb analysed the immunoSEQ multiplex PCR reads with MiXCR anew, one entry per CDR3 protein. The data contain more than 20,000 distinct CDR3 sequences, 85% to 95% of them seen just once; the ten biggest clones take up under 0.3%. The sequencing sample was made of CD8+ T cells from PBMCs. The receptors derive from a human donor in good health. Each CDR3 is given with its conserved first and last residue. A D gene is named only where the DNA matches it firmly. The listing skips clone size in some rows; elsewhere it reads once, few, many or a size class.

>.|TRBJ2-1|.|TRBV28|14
CASSPSTSHNEQFF
TGTGCCAGCAGTCCCTCTACTAGCCACAATGAGCAGTTCTTC
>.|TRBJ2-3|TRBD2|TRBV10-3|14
CAIMGLAPTDTQYF
TGTGCCATCATGGGACTAGCGCCCACAGATACGCAGTATTTT
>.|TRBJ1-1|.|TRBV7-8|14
CASSLRGLNTEAFF
TGTGCCAGCAGCTTAAGGGGGTTGAACACTGAAGCTTTCTTT
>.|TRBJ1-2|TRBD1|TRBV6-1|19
CASSEPLTGGPSANYGYTF
TGTGCCAGCAGCGAGCCTTTGACAGGGGGCCCTTCAGCTAACTATGGCTACACCTTC
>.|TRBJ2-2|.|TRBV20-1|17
CSARDHEGELNTGELFF
TGCAGTGCTAGAGATCATGAGGGGGAACTCAACACCGGGGAGCTGTTTTTT
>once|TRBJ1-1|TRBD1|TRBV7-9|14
CASSFGGQTPEAFF
TGTGCCAGCAGCTTTGGGGGACAGACCCCTGAAGCTTTCTTT
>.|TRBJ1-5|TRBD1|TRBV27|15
CASKGQIYSNQPQHF
TGTGCCAGCAAGGGACAGATATATAGCAATCAGCCCCAGCATTTT
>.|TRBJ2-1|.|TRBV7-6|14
CASSFNGFGDEQFF
TGTGCCAGCAGCTTTAATGGCTTCGGGGATGAGCAGTTCTTC
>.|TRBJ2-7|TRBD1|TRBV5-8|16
CASTPSGTGGVHEQYF
TGTGCCAGCACCCCCTCCGGGACAGGGGGTGTCCACGAGCAGTACTTC
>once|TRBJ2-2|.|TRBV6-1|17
CASTIRLRTANTGELFF
TGTGCCAGCACGATTCGGCTACGGACAGCTAACACCGGGGAGCTGTTTTTT
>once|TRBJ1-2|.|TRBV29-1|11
CSATGYYGYTF
TGCAGCGCTACAGGGTACTATGGCTACACCTTC
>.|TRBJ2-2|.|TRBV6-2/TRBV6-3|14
CASSLRTSTGELFF
TGTGCCAGCAGTCTCCGAACTAGCACCGGGGAGCTGTTTTTT
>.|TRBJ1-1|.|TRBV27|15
CASSLTRTGRTEAFF
TGTGCCAGCAGTTTAACTCGTACCGGACGGACTGAAGCTTTCTTT
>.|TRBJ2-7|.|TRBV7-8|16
CASSLRNPSQGGEQYF
TGTGCCAGCAGCTTAAGGAACCCTTCCCAAGGCGGCGAGCAGTACTTC
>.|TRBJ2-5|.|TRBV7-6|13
CASSLGGGETQYF
TGTGCCAGCAGCTTAGGTGGGGGAGAGACCCAGTACTTC
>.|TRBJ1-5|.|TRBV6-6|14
CASSYGTENQPQHF
TGTGCCAGCAGTTATGGGACGGAGAATCAGCCCCAGCATTTT
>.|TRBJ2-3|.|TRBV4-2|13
CASSQEQLDTQYF
TGTGCCAGCAGCCAAGAACAGCTCGATACGCAGTATTTT
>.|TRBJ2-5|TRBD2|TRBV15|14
CATTSAGTQETQCF
TGTGCCACCACCTCAGCGGGGACCCAAGAGACCCAGTGCTTC
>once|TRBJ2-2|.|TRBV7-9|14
CASIGTGLTGELFF
TGTGCCAGCATCGGTACAGGGCTCACCGGGGAGCTGTTTTTT
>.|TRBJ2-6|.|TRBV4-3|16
CASSQDGGGGANVLTF
TGCGCCAGCAGCCAAGATGGGGGTGGTGGGGCCAACGTCCTGACTTTC
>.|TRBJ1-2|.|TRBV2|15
CASSPGGAISYGYTF
TGTGCCAGCAGTCCGGGAGGGGCGATAAGTTATGGCTACACCTTC
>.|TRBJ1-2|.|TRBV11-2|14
CASSFARNNYGYTF
TGTGCCAGCAGCTTTGCCAGAAACAACTATGGCTACACCTTC
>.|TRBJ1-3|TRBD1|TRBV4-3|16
CASSQDRRQGGNTIYF
TGCGCCAGCAGCCAAGATCGAAGACAGGGTGGAAACACCATATATTTT
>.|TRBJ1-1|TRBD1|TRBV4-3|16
CASSQGTGSMNTEAFF
TGCGCCAGCAGCCAAGGGACAGGTTCCATGAACACTGAAGCTTTCTTT
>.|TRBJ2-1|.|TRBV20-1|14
CSARDLDSYNEQFF
TGCAGTGCTAGAGATCTCGACAGTTACAATGAGCAGTTCTTC
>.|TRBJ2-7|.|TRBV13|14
CASSLGAGDNEQYF
TGTGCCAGCAGCTTAGGGGCAGGGGACAACGAGCAGTACTTC
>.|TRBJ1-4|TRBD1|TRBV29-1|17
CSVEDLGTGRDHEKLFF
TGCAGCGTTGAAGATTTGGGGACAGGGAGGGATCATGAAAAACTGTTTTTT
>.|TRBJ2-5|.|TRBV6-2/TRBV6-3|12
CASTLGAGTQYF
TGTGCCAGCACACTCGGGGCGGGGACCCAGTACTTC
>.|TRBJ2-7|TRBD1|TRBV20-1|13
CSARDWDSYEQYF
TGCAGTGCTAGAGATTGGGACAGCTACGAGCAGTACTTC
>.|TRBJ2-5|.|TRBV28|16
CASSSIEGAVLETQYF
TGTGCCAGCAGTTCCATCGAAGGAGCAGTACTAGAGACCCAGTACTTC
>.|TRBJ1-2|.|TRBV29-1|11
CSVEGPDDYTF
TGCAGCGTAGAAGGGCCGGATGACTACACCTTC
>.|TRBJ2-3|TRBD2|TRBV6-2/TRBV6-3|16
CASSPGLAGYTDTQYF
TGTGCCAGCAGTCCGGGACTAGCGGGGTACACAGATACGCAGTATTTT
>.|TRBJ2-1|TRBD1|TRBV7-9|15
CASSSTGRSYNEQFF
TGTGCCAGCAGCTCGACAGGGCGCTCCTACAATGAGCAGTTCTTC
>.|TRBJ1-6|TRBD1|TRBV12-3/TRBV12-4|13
CASSPGTVSPLHF
TGTGCCAGCAGCCCCGGGACAGTTTCACCCCTCCACTTT